Following are 9 T cell receptor beta chains from one sample sequenced in a study of shared clonotypes between healthy human individuals. The assay was immunoSEQ multiplex PCR, and TCRdb's table has in-frame clones only and misses some. The data show roughly 700,000 clones, with approximately 74% seen just once and 1.5% to 2% held by the top ten. Sequenced: memory CD4+ T cells sorted from blood. Subset described: CD45RA-negative fraction. The source is a woman aged 25-40 years in good health.

This chain uses TRBV5-6 with TRBJ2-2; no definite D call. Germline values: CDR1 SGHDT, CDR2 YYEEEE. This CDR3 is 16 amino acids long. The ends were cut back, 2 bases at V and 3 bases at J, with 14 bases in the middle. DNA of the CDR3: TGTGCCAGCAGCTTTCGGGTCGGTGGGTACACCGGGGAGCTGTTTTTT. It translates to CASSFRVGGYTGELFF.

The chain carries TRBV9 and TRBJ1-2; D is unresolved. This CDR3 comprises 16 residues. The germline V and J ends were trimmed by 0 bases and 7 bases, with 19 bases remaining between them. Germline loops: CDR1 SGDLS, CDR2 YYNGEE. CDR3 nucleotide sequence: TGTGCCAGCAGCGTAGCTTCGTGGTCCCGCCTTGGTGGCTACACCTTC. Protein: CASSVASWSRLGGYTF.

This clone was seen a single time. The chain uses TRBV30 and TRBJ2-7; D is ambiguous. The germline CDR1 and CDR2 sequences are GTSNPN and SVGIG (reference sequence). V was cut by 4 bases and J by 4 bases, with 14 bases left in between. This CDR3 has 13 residues. CDR3 loop: CAWNLGPGYEQYF. CDR3 coding DNA: TGTGCCTGGAACTTAGGTCCCGGATACGAGCAGTACTTC.

The chain employs TRBV28 and TRBJ1-2; TRBD1 might be the D (6 bases). Per germline, CDR1 MDHEN and CDR2 SYDVKM. This CDR3 comprises 15 residues. V was shortened by 6 bases and J by 5 bases, with 19 bases between the two germline ends. The CDR3, as DNA: TGTGCCAGCAGGCAACCGAAACAGGGCCGGTATGGCTACACCTTC. This translates into CASRQPKQGRYGYTF.

The rearrangement uses TRBV6-1 and TRBJ1-5; tentative D call: TRBD1 (5 bases). The V end lost 3 bases, the J end lost 2 bases, and 11 bases lay between the germline ends. Germline V gene lookup returns CDR1 MNHNS and CDR2 SASEGT. CDR3 size: 15 residues. The CDR3 region is CASSEGLGGNQPQHF. CDR3 coding DNA: TGTGCCAGCAGTGAGGGACTTGGAGGCAATCAGCCCCAGCATTTT.

The chain is built from TRBV18 and TRBJ2-4; weak D call: TRBD2 (6 bases). V lost 4 bases and J 7 bases, leaving 17 bases between the germline ends. Germline lookup yields CDR1 KGHSH and CDR2 LQKENI. This CDR3 region has 15 residues. CDR3 in DNA: TGTGCCAGCTCACTTTCTAGCGTCCCGGGGAACATTCAGTACTTC. Translating gives CASSLSSVPGNIQYF.

The V gene is TRBV28, the J gene TRBJ2-7, with D hard to call. Trimming left V 10 bases short and J 7 bases short, with 20 bases between. Germline values: CDR1 MDHEN, CDR2 SYDVKM. The length of the CDR3 is 13 residues. CDR3 sequence: CATSRSKSREQYF. CDR3 DNA: TGTGCCACCTCTAGGAGCAAGTCGCGTGAGCAGTACTTC.

This clone was recorded once. This chain uses TRBV6-4 with TRBJ2-4, with D possibly TRBD1 on 6 matching bases. The CDR3 totals 13 residues. Trimming pared 4 bases from V and 6 bases from J, leaving 10 bases between. Germline V lookup: CDR1 MRHNA, CDR2 SNTAGT. CDR3 amino acids: CASSGQGSNIQYF. As DNA, the CDR3 is TGTGCCAGCAGTGGTCAGGGGTCAAACATTCAGTACTTC.

This clone was seen a few times. The chain couples TRBV15 to TRBJ1-2, with D tentatively TRBD1 (5 bases). With 0 bases removed from V and 5 bases from J, the gap between germline ends came to 13 bases. In germline, CDR1 is LNHNV, CDR2 YYDKDF (reference sequence). The CDR3 has 15 residues. In DNA form, the CDR3 reads TGTGCCACCAGCAGAGAATATATCGCAGGGTATGGCTACACCTTC. As protein: CATSREYIAGYGYTF.